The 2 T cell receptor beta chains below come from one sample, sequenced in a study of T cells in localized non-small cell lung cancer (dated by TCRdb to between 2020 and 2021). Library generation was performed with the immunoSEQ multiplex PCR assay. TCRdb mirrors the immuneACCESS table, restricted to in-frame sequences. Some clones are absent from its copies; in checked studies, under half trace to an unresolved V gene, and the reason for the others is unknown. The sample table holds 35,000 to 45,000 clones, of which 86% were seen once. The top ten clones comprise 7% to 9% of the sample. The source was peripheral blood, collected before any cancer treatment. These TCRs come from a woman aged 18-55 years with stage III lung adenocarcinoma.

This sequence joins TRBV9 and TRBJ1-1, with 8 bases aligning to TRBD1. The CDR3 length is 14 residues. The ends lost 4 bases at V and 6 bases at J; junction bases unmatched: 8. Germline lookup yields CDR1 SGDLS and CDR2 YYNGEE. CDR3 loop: CASSFRGRGSEAFF. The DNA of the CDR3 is TGTGCCAGCAGCTTCAGGGGGCGGGGGTCTGAAGCTTTCTTT.

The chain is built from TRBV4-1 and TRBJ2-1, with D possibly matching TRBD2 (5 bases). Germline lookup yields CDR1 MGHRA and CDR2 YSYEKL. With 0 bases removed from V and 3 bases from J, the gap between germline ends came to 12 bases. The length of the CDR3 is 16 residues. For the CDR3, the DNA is TGCGCCAGCAGCCAAGAGGGAGCGATTAACTACAATGAGCAGTTCTTC. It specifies CASSQEGAINYNEQFF.